This T cell receptor (beta chain) was documented in a study of cytomegalovirus exposure and HLA in healthy donors. Study findings and constraints: Immune exposure was documented only through CMV serostatus.

13 Jbeta primers and 60 Vbeta primers were used for the PCR. Sequencing was performed with immunoSEQ multiplex PCR; in TCRdb, only in-frame clones are kept and a portion is missing. The data show some 120,000 clones, 55% to 75% seen once. About this clone: The antigen is not known.

V lost 4 bases to trimming and J lost 4 bases, with 16 bases between them. The CDR3 loop spans 15 amino acids. The germline V gene encodes CDR1 MDHEN and CDR2 SYDVKM. This chain links TRBV28 with TRBJ1-1; perhaps TRBD1 as D (5 bases). The specimen was PBMCs. The receptor's source is a man aged 30 to 45 in good health and CMV-seropositive. The CDR3 region is CASSSPGIESTEAFF. The CDR3 nucleotides are TGTGCCAGCAGTTCCCCAGGGATTGAGAGCACTGAAGCTTTCTTT.